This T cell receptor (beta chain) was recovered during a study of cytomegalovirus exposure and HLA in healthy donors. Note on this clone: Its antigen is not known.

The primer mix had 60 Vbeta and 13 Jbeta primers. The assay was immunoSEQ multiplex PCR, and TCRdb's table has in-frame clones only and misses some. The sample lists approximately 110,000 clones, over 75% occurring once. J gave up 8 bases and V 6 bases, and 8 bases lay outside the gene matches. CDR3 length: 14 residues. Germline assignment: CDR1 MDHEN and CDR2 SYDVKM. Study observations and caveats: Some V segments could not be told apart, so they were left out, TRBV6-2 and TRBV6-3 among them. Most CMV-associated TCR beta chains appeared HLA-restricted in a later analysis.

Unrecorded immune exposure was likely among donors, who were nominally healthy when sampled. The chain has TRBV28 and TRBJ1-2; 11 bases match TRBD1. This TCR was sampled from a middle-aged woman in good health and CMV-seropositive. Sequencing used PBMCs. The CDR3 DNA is TGTGCCAGCAGCCTCGGACAGGGGGCGTTCGGCTACACCTTC. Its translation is CASSLGQGAFGYTF.